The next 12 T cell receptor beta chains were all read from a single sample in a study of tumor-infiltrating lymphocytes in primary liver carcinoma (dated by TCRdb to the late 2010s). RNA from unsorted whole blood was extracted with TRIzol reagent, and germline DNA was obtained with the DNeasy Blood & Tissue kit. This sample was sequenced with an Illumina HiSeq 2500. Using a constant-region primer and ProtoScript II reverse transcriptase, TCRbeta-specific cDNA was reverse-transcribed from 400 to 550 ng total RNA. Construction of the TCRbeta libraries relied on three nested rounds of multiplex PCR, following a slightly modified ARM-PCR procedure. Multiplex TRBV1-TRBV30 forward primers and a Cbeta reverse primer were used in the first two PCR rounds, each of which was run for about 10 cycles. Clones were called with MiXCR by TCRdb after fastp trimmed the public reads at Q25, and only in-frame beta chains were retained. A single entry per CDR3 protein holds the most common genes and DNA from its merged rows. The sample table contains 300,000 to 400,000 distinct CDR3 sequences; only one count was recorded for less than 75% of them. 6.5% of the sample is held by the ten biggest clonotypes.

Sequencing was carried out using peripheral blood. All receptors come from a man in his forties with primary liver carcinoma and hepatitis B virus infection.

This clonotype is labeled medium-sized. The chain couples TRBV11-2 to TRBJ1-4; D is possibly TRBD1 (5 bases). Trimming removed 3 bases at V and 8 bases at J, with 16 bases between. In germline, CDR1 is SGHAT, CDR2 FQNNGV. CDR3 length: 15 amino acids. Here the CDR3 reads CASSFIDSRDEKLFF. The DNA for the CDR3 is TGTGCCAGCAGCTTTATTGACAGCCGGGACGAAAAACTGTTTTTT.

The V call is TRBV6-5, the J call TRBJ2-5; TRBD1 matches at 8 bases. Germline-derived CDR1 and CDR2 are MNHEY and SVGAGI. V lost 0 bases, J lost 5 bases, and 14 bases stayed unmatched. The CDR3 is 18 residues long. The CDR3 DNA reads TGTGCCAGCAGTTACTCGACCCCTGACAGGGGTTTCGATGAGACCCAGTACTTC. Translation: CASSYSTPDRGFDETQYF.

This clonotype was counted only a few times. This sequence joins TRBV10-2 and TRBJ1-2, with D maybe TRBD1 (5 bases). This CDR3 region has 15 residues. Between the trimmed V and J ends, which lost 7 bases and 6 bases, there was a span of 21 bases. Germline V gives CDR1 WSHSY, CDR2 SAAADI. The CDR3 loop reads CASKGAGNGMDGYTF. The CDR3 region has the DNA TGCGCCAGCAAAGGTGCAGGGAATGGGATGGATGGCTACACCTTC.

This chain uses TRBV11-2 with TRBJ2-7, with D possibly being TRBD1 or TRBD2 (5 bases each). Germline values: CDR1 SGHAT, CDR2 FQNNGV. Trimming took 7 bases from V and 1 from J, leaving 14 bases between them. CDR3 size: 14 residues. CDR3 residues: CASNLGTDSYEQYF. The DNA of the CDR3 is TGTGCCAGCAACCTTGGGACGGATTCCTACGAGCAGTACTTC.

CDR3 sequence (DNA): TGCAGTGCTAGAGCCCTCGCGGCCCGGGTCTACACCTTC. Translation: CSARALAARVYTF. V is TRBV20-1 and J is TRBJ1-2; D is unresolved. The CDR3 runs to 13 residues. Germline V gene data show CDR1 as DFQATT and CDR2 as SNEGSKA (reference sequence). Trimming shortened V by 1 base and J by 10 bases, and 16 bases separated the two germline ends.

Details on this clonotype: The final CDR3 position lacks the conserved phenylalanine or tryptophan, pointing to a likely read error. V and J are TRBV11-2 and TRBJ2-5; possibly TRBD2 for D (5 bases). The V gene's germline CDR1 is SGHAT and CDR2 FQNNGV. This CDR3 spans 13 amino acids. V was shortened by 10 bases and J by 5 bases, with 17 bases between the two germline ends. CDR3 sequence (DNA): TGTGCCATTAGCTTTCAAGGGAGTGAGACCCAGTACCTC. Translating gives CAISFQGSETQYL.

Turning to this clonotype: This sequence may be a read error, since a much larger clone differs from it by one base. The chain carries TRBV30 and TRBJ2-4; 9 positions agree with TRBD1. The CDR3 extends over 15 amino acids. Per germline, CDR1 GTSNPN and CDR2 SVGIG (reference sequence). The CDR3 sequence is CTWSVGGQGLNIQYF. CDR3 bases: TGTACCTGGAGTGTAGGGGGACAGGGCCTAAACATTCAGTACTTC.

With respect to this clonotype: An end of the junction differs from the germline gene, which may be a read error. CDR3 protein: CAGSLDSGHFYEQYF. The CDR3 DNA is TGTGCCGGCAGCTTAGACAGCGGGCACTTCTACGAGCAGTACTTC. The V and J genes are TRBV11-2 and TRBJ2-7; the D gene is possibly TRBD2 (6 bases). In germline, CDR1 is SGHAT, CDR2 FQNNGV. The CDR3 runs 15 residues.

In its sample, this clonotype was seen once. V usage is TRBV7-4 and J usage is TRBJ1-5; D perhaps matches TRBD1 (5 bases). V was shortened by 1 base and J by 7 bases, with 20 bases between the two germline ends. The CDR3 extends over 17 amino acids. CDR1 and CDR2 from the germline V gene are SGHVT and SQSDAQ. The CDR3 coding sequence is TGTGCCAGCAGCTTAGTCCCCTGGGAGGGGAGAGGGCAGCCCCAGCATTTT. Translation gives CASSLVPWEGRGQPQHF.

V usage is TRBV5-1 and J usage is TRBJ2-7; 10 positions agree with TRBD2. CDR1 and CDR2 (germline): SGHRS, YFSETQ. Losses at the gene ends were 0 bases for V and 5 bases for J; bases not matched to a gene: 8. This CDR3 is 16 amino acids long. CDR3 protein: CASSLVLAGANNEQYF. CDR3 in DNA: TGCGCCAGCAGCTTGGTTCTAGCGGGAGCCAACAACGAGCAGTACTTC.

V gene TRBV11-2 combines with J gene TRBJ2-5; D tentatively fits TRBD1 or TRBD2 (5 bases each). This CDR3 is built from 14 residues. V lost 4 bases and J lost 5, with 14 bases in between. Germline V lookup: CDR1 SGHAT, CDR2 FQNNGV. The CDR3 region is CASSSMTAVETQYF. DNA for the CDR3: TGTGCCAGCAGCTCAATGACAGCGGTCGAGACCCAGTACTTC.

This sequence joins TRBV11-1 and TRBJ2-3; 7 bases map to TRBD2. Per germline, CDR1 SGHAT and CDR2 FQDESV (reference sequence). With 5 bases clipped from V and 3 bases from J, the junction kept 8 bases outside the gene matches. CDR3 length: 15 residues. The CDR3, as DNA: TGTGCCAGCAGCACCAGACTAGCTAATACAGATACGCAGTATTTT. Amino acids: CASSTRLANTDTQYF.